The rows below give T cell receptor beta chains drawn from one sample of a study of control samples from healthy donors and cancer patients. Here immunoSEQ multiplex PCR was the method, and the copy in TCRdb shows in-frame clones only, minus some. Of 95,000 to 130,000 clones listed, around 87% are singletons. The sample comprised PBMCs. All receptors derive from a woman aged 50 to 65 with colorectal cancer. CDR3s include the opening cysteine and the closing phenylalanine or tryptophan. A D gene is named only where the DNA matches it firmly. The size field is filled for only some rows; it gives once, few, many or a size class.

clone size	D gene	V gene	J gene	CDR3 protein	CDR3 DNA
once	NA	TRBV7-9	TRBJ2-7	CASSLDSAAGTTVIYEQYF	TGTGCCAGCAGCCTTGACTCCGCGGCCGGGACAACGGTGATCTACGAGCAGTACTTC
NA	NA	TRBV27	TRBJ1-5	CASSYGSNQPQHF	TGTGCCAGCAGTTACGGGAGCAATCAGCCCCAGCATTTT
few	NA	TRBV28	TRBJ1-5	CASRGGSQPQHF	TGTGCCAGCAGGGGGGGCAGTCAGCCCCAGCATTTT
once	NA	TRBV2	TRBJ1-4	CASGGDHNPKLFF	TGTGCCAGCGGGGGGGATCATAACCCGAAACTGTTTTTT
few	TRBD2	TRBV11-2	TRBJ2-7	CASSPHRSGLRHEQYF	TGTGCCAGCAGCCCCCACCGTAGCGGGCTGAGACACGAGCAGTACTTC
NA	NA	TRBV7-9	TRBJ2-5	CASSPVGGAGETQYF	TGTGCCAGCAGCCCCGTGGGGGGGGCCGGGGAGACCCAGTACTTC
NA	NA	TRBV5-6	TRBJ2-3	CASSHRNGDTDTQYF	TGTGCCAGCAGCCACCGAAACGGTGACACAGATACGCAGTATTTT
NA	NA	TRBV2	TRBJ2-7	CASREVGTASEQYF	TGTGCCAGCAGGGAGGTTGGGACTGCGAGCGAGCAGTACTTC
NA	NA	TRBV28	TRBJ2-7	CASSTDSAVNEQYF	TGTGCCAGCAGTACTGACAGCGCGGTGAACGAGCAGTACTTC
NA	TRBD1	TRBV19	TRBJ1-1	CASSILRQGSRGNTEAFF	TGTGCCAGTAGTATCCTAAGACAGGGCTCAAGAGGGAACACTGAAGCTTTCTTT
NA	NA	TRBV6-1	TRBJ2-7	CASSDGALGYEQYF	TGTGCCAGCAGTGACGGCGCCCTTGGGTACGAGCAGTACTTC
once	TRBD1	TRBV12-3/TRBV12-4	TRBJ2-1	CASGPTGGYEQFF	TGTGCCAGCGGTCCTACAGGGGGGTATGAGCAGTTCTTC
NA	NA	TRBV5-8	TRBJ2-7	CASSLSPTPTEQYF	TGTGCCAGCAGCTTAAGTCCGACTCCTACCGAGCAGTACTTC
NA	TRBD1	TRBV19	TRBJ1-5	CASSFPSGTGGVNQPQHF	TGTGCCAGTAGTTTCCCATCCGGGACAGGGGGTGTTAATCAGCCCCAGCATTTT
NA	NA	TRBV6-5	TRBJ2-1	CASTRTVNEQFF	TGTGCCAGCACCCGGACGGTCAATGAGCAGTTCTTC
NA	TRBD1	TRBV28	TRBJ1-6	CASSLGGSGGASPLHF	TGTGCCAGCAGTCTCGGGGGATCAGGGGGCGCTTCACCCCTCCACTTT
NA	NA	TRBV4-1	TRBJ1-5	CASSQSTPYSNQPQHF	TGCGCCAGCAGCCAATCAACACCCTATAGCAATCAGCCCCAGCATTTT
once	NA	TRBV7-2	TRBJ2-1	CASSLSSGEDEQFF	TGTGCCAGCAGCTTATCATCAGGGGAGGATGAGCAGTTCTTC
NA	TRBD2	TRBV19	TRBJ2-3	CATSWASGGSGDTQYF	TGTGCCACGTCGTGGGCTAGCGGGGGGTCGGGGGATACGCAGTATTTT
NA	NA	TRBV12-5	TRBJ2-1	CASGRSGNRVNNEQFF	TGTGCTAGTGGCCGGAGTGGAAACAGGGTAAACAATGAGCAGTTCTTC
NA	TRBD1	TRBV7-9	TRBJ1-1	CASSSWLPGTDTEAFF	TGTGCCAGCAGCTCATGGCTACCCGGGACAGACACTGAAGCTTTCTTT
NA	NA	TRBV3-1/TRBV3-2	TRBJ1-1	CASSQGGWAVIQGNTEAFF	TGTGCCAGCAGCCAAGGTGGTTGGGCCGTAATACAGGGGAACACTGAAGCTTTCTTT
NA	NA	TRBV5-6	TRBJ1-4	CASSRGTLGPNEKLFF	TGTGCCAGCAGCCGGGGGACATTAGGACCTAATGAAAAACTGTTTTTT
NA	TRBD1	TRBV12-5	TRBJ1-2	CASGRDRGVLLRPGYTF	TGTGCTAGTGGCCGGGACAGGGGGGTCCTTCTTCGTCCTGGCTACACCTTC
NA	NA	TRBV11-2	TRBJ2-5	CASSLVRGLGETQYF	TGTGCCAGCAGCTTAGTCCGGGGATTAGGGGAGACCCAGTACTTC
once	NA	TRBV6-4	TRBJ2-2	CASRTGSAGELFF	TGTGCCAGCAGAACAGGGTCCGCCGGGGAGCTGTTTTTT
once	NA	TRBV3-1/TRBV3-2	TRBJ1-1	CASSQPDRNTEAFF	TGTGCCAGCAGCCAACCAGACAGGAACACTGAAGCTTTCTTT
NA	NA	TRBV12-3/TRBV12-4	TRBJ2-3	CASSFGLPDTQYF	TGTGCCAGCAGTTTTGGCCTGCCAGATACGCAGTATTTT
once	TRBD1	TRBV27	TRBJ1-3	CASSPQGFSGNTIYF	TGTGCCAGCAGCCCACAGGGGTTCTCTGGAAACACCATATATTTT